The 29 T cell receptor beta chains below were found in one sample sequenced in a study of T cell responses to AZD1222 COVID-19 vaccine. The table came from immunoSEQ multiplex PCR; TCRdb's copy has only in-frame clones and leaves some out. The sample includes roughly 270,000 clones, around 93% seen only once; the top ten take 0.5% to 0.7%. The sample here was peripheral blood, taken 28 days after the second AZD1222 dose. Receptor source: an adult who received the AZD1222 COVID-19 vaccine.

V gene TRBV10-3 combines with J gene TRBJ2-7; the match to TRBD2 covers 11 bases. The CDR3 is 12 amino acids. CDR1 and CDR2 from the germline V gene are ENHRY and SYGVKD. V was pared by 9 bases and J by 4 bases, with 2 bases of the junction left unmatched. The CDR3 coding sequence is TGTGCCATTACTAGCGGGGGATACGAGCAGTACTTC. Its protein product is CAITSGGYEQYF.

V gene TRBV3-1 (or the pseudogene TRBV3-2) combines with J gene TRBJ2-5; D call uncertain. The CDR3 is made up of 14 amino acids. V lost 4 bases, J lost 3 bases, and 12 bases lay in between. Germline V lookup: CDR1 LGHDT, CDR2 YNNKEL (reference sequence). In nucleotides, the CDR3 is TGTGCCAGCAGCCCCCCGACCCCGAAAGAGACCCAGTACTTC. Amino acid sequence: CASSPPTPKETQYF.

Comment on this clone: Other DNA sequences in the same sample also yield this CDR3. The rearrangement links TRBV6-5 to TRBJ1-1, with D possibly TRBD1 on 5 matching bases. CDR1 and CDR2 from the germline V gene are MNHEY and SVGAGI. Trimming left V 0 bases short and J 0 bases short, with 8 bases between. CDR3 length: 15 residues. The chain's CDR3 is CASSYSRGLNTEAFF. Here the CDR3 DNA reads TGTGCCAGCAGTTACTCTCGGGGGTTGAACACTGAAGCTTTCTTT.

The chain uses TRBV7-9 and TRBJ2-5; 10 nucleotides align to TRBD2. The V segment lost 2 bases and the J segment 4 bases; nucleotides outside the gene matches: 4. The CDR3 is 15 amino acids. Germline lookup yields CDR1 SEHNR and CDR2 FQNEAQ (reference sequence). The CDR3 DNA reads TGTGCCAGCAGCTTAAAAGCGGGAGGGGGAGAGACCCAGTACTTC. Its protein product is CASSLKAGGGETQYF.

For this clone: The sample holds other DNA sequences that translate to the same CDR3. The rearrangement uses TRBV7-9 and TRBJ2-2; no reliable D call. CDR1 is SEHNR and CDR2 is FQNEAQ in the germline V gene (reference sequence). Trimming took 0 bases from V and 6 from J, leaving 5 bases between them. This CDR3 spans 13 amino acids. The CDR3 is CASSLAGAGELFF. CDR3 in DNA: TGTGCCAGCAGCTTAGCTGGGGCCGGGGAGCTGTTTTTT. The whole variable domain, remainder taken from reference TRBV7-9 and TRBJ2-2, is DTGVSQNPRHKITKRGQNVTFRCDPISEHNRLYWYRQTLGQGPEFLTYFQNEAQLEKSRLLSDRFSAERPKGSFSTLEIQRTEQGDSAMYLCASSLAGAGELFFGEGSRLTVL.

This chain connects TRBV2 to TRBJ1-5; D not certain. Looked up from germline, CDR1 is SNHLY and CDR2 is FYNNEI. Deletions cut 4 bases from V and 3 bases from J, with 10 bases between. The CDR3 sequence is 14 residues long. CDR3 DNA: TGTGCCAGCAGTGTTAGGACCCTCAATCAGCCCCAGCATTTT. Translated: CASSVRTLNQPQHF. Full variable domain (rest looked up from reference TRBV2 and TRBJ1-5): EPEVTQTPSHQVTQMGQEVILRCVPISNHLYFYWYRQILGQKVEFLVSFYNNEISEKSEIFDDQFSVERPDGSNFTLKIRSTKLEDSAMYFCASSVRTLNQPQHFGDGTRLSIL.

V is TRBV5-1 and J is TRBJ1-1; 8 nucleotides match TRBD1. CDR3 length: 16 residues. The V and J ends lost 2 bases and 0 bases, in that order; junction bases with no gene match: 6. The germline V gene has CDR1 SGHRS and CDR2 YFSETQ. The CDR3 here is CASSLRQGMVNTEAFF. Written as DNA, the CDR3 is TGCGCCAGCAGCTTAAGACAGGGGATGGTGAACACTGAAGCTTTCTTT. Full variable domain (missing parts from reference TRBV5-1 and TRBJ1-1): KAGVTQTPRYLIKTRGQQVTLSCSPISGHRSVSWYQQTPGQGLQFLFEYFSETQRNKGNFPGRFSGRQFSNSRSEMNVSTLELGDSALYLCASSLRQGMVNTEAFFGQGTRLTVV.

The rearrangement links TRBV19 to TRBJ2-1, with 11 bases that match TRBD2. Germline assignment: CDR1 LNHDA and CDR2 SQIVND (reference sequence). V gave up 6 bases and J gave up 2 bases; unmatched junction bases: 6. The CDR3 contains 16 residues. CDR3 loop: CASSSTSGSAYNEQFF. The CDR3 DNA reads as TGTGCCAGTAGCTCTACTAGCGGGAGCGCCTACAATGAGCAGTTCTTC.

The CDR3 loop reads CASSGQVRQYF. The DNA of the CDR3 is TGTGCCAGCAGTGGACAGGTGAGGCAGTATTTT. This chain links TRBV2 with TRBJ2-3, with D possibly being TRBD1 (6 bases). Germline CDR1 and CDR2: SNHLY and FYNNEI. Trimming took off 4 bases at V and 11 bases at J, with 10 bases between the two ends. This CDR3 region has 11 residues. Variable domain in full (rest from reference TRBV2 and TRBJ2-3): EPEVTQTPSHQVTQMGQEVILRCVPISNHLYFYWYRQILGQKVEFLVSFYNNEISEKSEIFDDQFSVERPDGSNFTLKIRSTKLEDSAMYFCASSGQVRQYFGPGTRLTVL.

The chain is built from TRBV7-8 and TRBJ2-3; D unclear. The CDR3 is made up of 13 amino acids. Trimming removed 8 bases from V and 4 bases from J, with 13 bases in between. Germline lookup yields CDR1 SGHVS and CDR2 FQNEAQ. The chain's CDR3 is CASRAPPADTQYF. CDR3 sequence (DNA): TGTGCCAGCCGCGCCCCGCCGGCAGATACGCAGTATTTT.

The chain has TRBV27 and TRBJ2-5; a possible D gene is TRBD2 (5 bases). The CDR3 loop spans 13 amino acids. V was pared by 4 bases and J by 7 bases, with 13 bases between. Germline V CDR1 and CDR2: MNHEY, SMNVEV (reference sequence). CDR3 amino acids: CASSSPSAGTQYF. CDR3 coding DNA: TGTGCCAGCAGTTCCCCCTCCGCGGGGACCCAGTACTTC.

This clone is a singleton in its sample. The chain is built from TRBV27 and TRBJ2-7; the D gene could be TRBD1 or TRBD2 (6 bases each). This CDR3 has 14 amino acids. V was trimmed by 2 bases and J by 0 bases, leaving 8 bases between them. Germline CDR1 is MNHEY and CDR2 is SMNVEV (reference sequence). CDR3 coding DNA: TGTGCCAGCAGTTTACGGGGGCCCTCCTACGAGCAGTACTTC. Protein: CASSLRGPSYEQYF.

This clone has just one count. The CDR3 here is CASSSWSLAGGGTDTQYF. Here the CDR3 DNA reads TGCGCCAGCAGCAGCTGGTCTCTAGCGGGAGGCGGCACAGATACGCAGTATTTT. The chain combines TRBV4-1 with TRBJ2-3; the match to TRBD2 covers 11 bases. The V segment lost 5 bases and the J segment 1 base; nucleotides outside the gene matches: 11. CDR3 length equals 18 residues. The germline V gene encodes CDR1 MGHRA and CDR2 YSYEKL.

The chain is built from TRBV5-6 and TRBJ2-3; 10 bases line up with TRBD2. This CDR3 contains 15 residues. The germline CDR1 and CDR2 sequences are SGHDT and YYEEEE. J was trimmed by 0 bases and V by 4 bases; bases with no gene match: 2. The DNA for the CDR3 is TGTGCCAGCAGCATTAGCGGGAGGAGCACAGATACGCAGTATTTT. Protein sequence: CASSISGRSTDTQYF.

The CDR3 sequence is CASSLGGPYEQYF. In nucleotides, the CDR3 is TGTGCCAGCAGCTTAGGCGGACCCTACGAGCAGTACTTC. J is TRBJ2-7 and V is TRBV7-2; no definite D call. In germline, CDR1 is SGHTA, CDR2 FQGNSA. Trimming took 1 base from V and 2 from J, leaving 6 bases between them. The CDR3 has 13 amino acids.

J is TRBJ2-1 and V is TRBV5-1; TRBD2 matches at 10 bases. The CDR3 runs 16 residues. Germline V gives CDR1 SGHRS, CDR2 YFSETQ. After removal of 1 base from V and 7 bases from J, the junction contained 8 bases not matched to a gene. CDR3 in amino acids: CASSLIPSGSGNEQFF. The DNA of the CDR3 is TGCGCCAGCAGCTTGATCCCTAGCGGGAGTGGGAATGAGCAGTTCTTC.

The CDR3 protein is CAISFDPGQGVNTEAFF. The CDR3 DNA is TGTGCCATCAGTTTTGACCCGGGACAGGGGGTTAACACTGAAGCTTTCTTT. The chain uses TRBV10-3 and TRBJ1-1; 11 bases align to TRBD1. There are 17 residues in the CDR3. Germline V gene data show CDR1 as ENHRY and CDR2 as SYGVKD. With 5 bases clipped from V and 2 bases from J, the junction kept 10 bases outside the gene matches.

A single count supports this clone. The J gene is TRBJ2-1, the V gene TRBV7-9, with D unclear. Germline assignment: CDR1 SEHNR and CDR2 FQNEAQ (reference sequence). The CDR3 runs to 15 residues. V lost 4 bases and J 2 bases, leaving 12 bases between the germline ends. CDR3 coding DNA: TGTGCCAGCAGCTCGTCTGGCAGGCCCTACAATGAGCAGTTCTTC. Translating it yields CASSSSGRPYNEQFF.

This clone was counted only a few times. The V call is TRBV5-1, the J call TRBJ2-1; D perhaps matches TRBD2 (5 bases). The germline gives CDR1 SGHRS, CDR2 YFSETQ. The CDR3 is made up of 16 amino acids. V dropped 6 bases and J dropped 3 bases, with 19 bases sitting between them. CDR3 sequence reads: CASTFSAGGLYNEQFF. The CDR3, as DNA: TGCGCCAGCACCTTTAGCGCCGGCGGACTCTACAATGAGCAGTTCTTC.

The chain combines TRBV7-8 with TRBJ2-6, with TRBD1 matching 9 bases. Germline-derived CDR1 and CDR2 are SGHVS and FQNEAQ. This CDR3 is built from 18 residues. After removal of 3 bases from V and 0 bases from J, the junction contained 6 bases not matched to a gene. As DNA, the CDR3 is TGTGCCAGCAGCTTTTTACAGGGGGCGGACTCTGGGGCCAACGTCCTGACTTTC. It is translated as CASSFLQGADSGANVLTF.

The chain uses TRBV3-1 (or the pseudogene TRBV3-2) and TRBJ2-3; 9 bases match TRBD1. This CDR3 has 16 amino acids. Germline lookup yields CDR1 LGHDT and CDR2 YNNKEL (reference sequence). Trimming at V came to 4 bases and at J to 3 bases, leaving 8 bases not matched to a gene. For the CDR3, the DNA is TGTGCCAGCAGCCCCTCTTTAGGACAGGGGACAGATACGCAGTATTTT. This encodes CASSPSLGQGTDTQYF.

The rearrangement links TRBV5-1 to TRBJ2-3; TRBD2 agrees at 16 bases. The CDR3 is 17 amino acids. The germline gives CDR1 SGHRS, CDR2 YFSETQ. The J segment lost 6 bases and the V segment lost 4 bases, leaving 8 bases of the junction unmatched. CDR3 in DNA: TGCGCCAGCAGCCCGGGACTAGCGGGAGGGGCCCAGGATACGCAGTATTTT. Translating gives CASSPGLAGGAQDTQYF. The full variable domain, with the rest looked up from reference TRBV5-1 and TRBJ2-3, is KAGVTQTPRYLIKTRGQQVTLSCSPISGHRSVSWYQQTPGQGLQFLFEYFSETQRNKGNFPGRFSGRQFSNSRSEMNVSTLELGDSALYLCASSPGLAGGAQDTQYFGPGTRLTVL.

The V call is TRBV4-2, the J call TRBJ1-5; D remains ambiguous. V dropped 0 bases and J dropped 4 bases, with 7 bases sitting between them. Germline V gene lookup returns CDR1 LGHNA and CDR2 YNFKEQ. This CDR3 contains 14 residues. CDR3 residues: CASSQDQNNQPQHF. CDR3 sequence (DNA): TGTGCCAGCAGCCAAGATCAAAATAATCAGCCCCAGCATTTT.

The chain carries TRBV7-8 and TRBJ2-7; perhaps TRBD2 as D (7 bases). V lost 6 bases and J lost 0, with 15 bases in between. The CDR3 is made up of 15 amino acids. Germline V gene lookup returns CDR1 SGHVS and CDR2 FQNEAQ. The CDR3 DNA reads as TGTGCCAGCAGTCGGGGGCGGGAGCGCTCCTACGAGCAGTACTTC. Its translation: CASSRGRERSYEQYF.

This clone is a singleton in its sample. The DNA of the CDR3 is TGTGCCAGCAGTTTACGGGCTAACTATGGCTACACCTTC. Its protein product is CASSLRANYGYTF. The chain carries TRBV27 and TRBJ1-2; D gene unclear. V was cut by 2 bases and J by 0 bases, with 4 bases left in between. The germline gives CDR1 MNHEY, CDR2 SMNVEV (reference sequence). The CDR3 consists of 13 residues.

This chain's CDR3 is CASGPLNSPLHF. Here the CDR3 DNA reads TGTGCCAGTGGGCCCCTTAATTCACCCCTCCACTTT. V gene TRBV27 combines with J gene TRBJ1-6; no reliable D call. This CDR3 comprises 12 residues. V was cut by 9 bases and J by 6 bases, with 9 bases left in between. Germline CDR1 reads MNHEY; CDR2 reads SMNVEV (reference sequence).

This chain uses TRBV7-2 with TRBJ2-1; 7 bases map to TRBD2. CDR1 and CDR2 (germline): SGHTA, FQGNSA. The length of the CDR3 is 16 residues. J gave up 1 base and V 3 bases, and 6 bases lay outside the gene matches. DNA of the CDR3: TGTGCCAGCAGCTTTGGGACTACACCTTCCTACAATGAGCAGTTCTTC. It is translated as CASSFGTTPSYNEQFF.

The chain is built from TRBV28 and TRBJ2-3; D is perhaps TRBD2 (6 bases). There are 14 residues in the CDR3. Trimming cost V 8 bases and J 1 base, with 13 bases left between them. Germline loops: CDR1 MDHEN, CDR2 SYDVKM. This CDR3 reads CASGRGRGTDTQYF. The DNA of the CDR3 is TGTGCCAGCGGGCGGGGAAGGGGCACAGATACGCAGTATTTT.

This clone was seen a single time. This sequence joins TRBV5-8 and TRBJ1-5, with D possibly TRBD1 on 5 matching bases. Germline V gene data show CDR1 as SGHTS and CDR2 as YDEGEE. The V end was cut by 2 bases, the J end by 3 bases, with 12 bases between. The CDR3 loop spans 15 amino acids. The CDR3 here is CASSFRQTYNQPQHF. CDR3 nucleotide sequence: TGTGCCAGCAGCTTTCGACAGACCTACAATCAGCCCCAGCATTTT.